Below, 24 T cell receptor beta chains from the same sample are listed, as sequenced in a study of STAT5B mutations in CD4+ large granular lymphocyte leukemia. Produced via immunoSEQ multiplex PCR; TCRdb's table is partial and in-frame only. The table has approximately 32,000 clones, more than 70% seen once. Sequencing was performed on CD4+ T cells from blood buffy coats. The receptors were sampled from a human donor in good health.

The rearrangement uses TRBV2 and TRBJ2-5; TRBD2 might be the D (6 bases). The germline CDR1 and CDR2 sequences are SNHLY and FYNNEI. V was cut by 6 bases and J by 5 bases, with 10 bases left in between. CDR3 length: 12 amino acids. The CDR3 sequence is CASRGREETQYF. In nucleotides, the CDR3 is TGTGCCAGCAGAGGACGGGAGGAGACCCAGTACTTC. The full variable domain, completed using reference TRBV2 and TRBJ2-5, is EPEVTQTPSHQVTQMGQEVILRCVPISNHLYFYWYRQILGQKVEFLVSFYNNEISEKSEIFDDQFSVERPDGSNFTLKIRSTKLEDSAMYFCASRGREETQYFGPGTRLLVL.

CDR3 DNA sequence: TGTGCCACGGGCCGGGCCGCCGATACGCAGTATTTT. Translation gives CATGRAADTQYF. The gene calls are TRBV6-5 and TRBJ2-3; D call uncertain. This CDR3 comprises 12 residues. Germline assignment: CDR1 MNHEY and CDR2 SVGAGI. With 10 bases removed from V and 6 bases from J, the gap between germline ends came to 14 bases.

This sequence joins TRBV19 and TRBJ2-3; D possibly corresponds to TRBD1 (6 bases). The germline V gene has CDR1 LNHDA and CDR2 SQIVND (reference sequence). V was trimmed by 0 bases and J by 3 bases, leaving 16 bases between them. This CDR3 comprises 17 residues. CDR3 DNA: TGTGCCAGTAGTATAGACCGAGGAACAGGGAGAACAGATACGCAGTATTTT. It encodes CASSIDRGTGRTDTQYF.

In its sample, this clone was seen a few times. V usage is TRBV4-3 and J usage is TRBJ1-2; no firm D call. Between the trimmed V and J ends, which lost 1 base and 4 bases, there was a span of 16 bases. This CDR3 is built from 16 residues. Germline-derived CDR1 and CDR2 are LGHNA and YSLEER. DNA of the CDR3: TGCGCCAGCAGCCAAGGATCTGGAGGGTTAGGCTATGGCTACACCTTC. As protein: CASSQGSGGLGYGYTF.

V gene TRBV6-5 combines with J gene TRBJ2-5; 8 bases are shared with TRBD1. J lost 7 bases, V lost 6 bases, and 13 bases had no gene match. This CDR3 contains 15 residues. The V gene's germline CDR1 is MNHEY and CDR2 SVGAGI. The CDR3: CASRSGTGLLGTQYF. The CDR3 region has the DNA TGTGCCAGCAGATCCGGGACAGGATTATTGGGGACCCAGTACTTC.

The chain joins TRBV5-1 to TRBJ1-2; D is unresolved. V was trimmed by 4 bases and J by 2 bases, leaving 6 bases between them. The CDR3 is 12 amino acids. Germline assignment: CDR1 SGHRS and CDR2 YFSETQ. The DNA of the CDR3 is TGCGCCAGCAGCGACGGGAACTATGGCTACACCTTC. It translates to CASSDGNYGYTF.

The J gene is TRBJ2-1, the V gene TRBV6-1; 7 positions agree with TRBD1. Looked up from germline, CDR1 is MNHNS and CDR2 is SASEGT. The CDR3 covers 16 residues. V trimming: 2 bases; J trimming: 1 base; junction bases outside the gene matches: 5. The chain's CDR3 is CASSELTGMSYNEQFF. DNA for the CDR3: TGTGCCAGCAGTGAACTGACAGGGATGTCCTACAATGAGCAGTTCTTC.

The chain couples TRBV5-4 to TRBJ2-3; D is unresolved. Trimming removed 2 bases from V and 1 base from J, with 14 bases in between. The CDR3 is 16 amino acids. The germline V gene encodes CDR1 SGHNT and CDR2 YYREEE (reference sequence). The CDR3 region is CASSFGVSVGTDTQYF. The CDR3 DNA sequence: TGTGCCAGCAGCTTTGGGGTATCGGTGGGCACAGATACGCAGTATTTT. The full variable domain, its missing parts supplied by reference TRBV5-4 and TRBJ2-3, is ETGVTQSPTHLIKTRGQQVTLRCSSQSGHNTVSWYQQALGQGPQFIFQYYREEENGRGNFPPRFSGLQFPNYSSELNVNALELDDSALYLCASSFGVSVGTDTQYFGPGTRLTVL.

The V and J genes are TRBV13 and TRBJ2-7; D gene uncertain. The V end lost 0 bases, the J end lost 3 bases, and 15 bases lay between the germline ends. The germline gives CDR1 PRHDT, CDR2 FYEKMQ (reference sequence). The CDR3 contains 16 residues. The CDR3 loop is CASSLGPPTDGYEQYF. DNA of the CDR3: TGTGCCAGCAGCTTAGGCCCCCCCACAGATGGCTACGAGCAGTACTTC.

A word on this clone: The junction differs from germline at one of its ends, possibly a read error. This sequence joins TRBV11-3 and TRBJ1-1, with no clear D. Germline V gene lookup returns CDR1 SGHNT and CDR2 YENEEA. There are 14 residues in the CDR3. The CDR3 DNA is TGTGCCAGCAGCTTAGACGGTCCGAACACTGAAGCTCTCTTT. It yields the protein CASSLDGPNTEALF.

This rearrangement joins TRBV10-3 to TRBJ2-2, with D possibly called TRBD1 or TRBD2 (5 bases each). This CDR3 region has 14 residues. V lost 8 bases and J 3 bases, leaving 13 bases between the germline ends. Germline-derived CDR1 and CDR2 are ENHRY and SYGVKD. This CDR3 reads CAIRGGPDTGELFF. CDR3 sequence (DNA): TGTGCCATCCGGGGCGGGCCAGACACCGGGGAGCTGTTTTTT.

The rearrangement uses TRBV5-1 and TRBJ1-6; weak D call: TRBD1 (5 bases). Germline assignment: CDR1 SGHRS and CDR2 YFSETQ. V lost 3 bases and J lost 7, with 11 bases in between. This CDR3 is 14 amino acids long. The CDR3 region is CASSSQGTNSPLHF. The CDR3 DNA reads TGCGCCAGCAGCTCCCAGGGCACCAATTCACCCCTCCACTTT.

The V gene is TRBV7-7, the J gene TRBJ2-3, with D possibly matching TRBD2 (7 bases). The CDR3 consists of 15 residues. The germline V gene has CDR1 SSHAT and CDR2 FNYEAQ (reference sequence). Trimming pared 6 bases from V and 1 base from J, leaving 14 bases between. CDR3 protein: CASSVGGGRTDTQYF. The CDR3 coding sequence is TGTGCCAGCAGTGTGGGCGGGGGCCGCACAGATACGCAGTATTTT.

This chain uses TRBV18 with TRBJ1-1, with D unresolved. V was pared by 4 bases and J by 0 bases, with 15 bases between. CDR1 is KGHSH and CDR2 is LQKENI in the germline V gene. The CDR3 extends over 16 amino acids. CDR3 region: CASSRGRAAMNTEAFF. CDR3 DNA: TGTGCCAGCTCACGCGGACGGGCAGCCATGAACACTGAAGCTTTCTTT.

The chain uses TRBV11-3 and TRBJ2-1, with unresolved D. The germline V gene has CDR1 SGHNT and CDR2 YENEEA. The V and J ends lost 3 bases and 5 bases respectively, with 5 bases between them. The CDR3 runs to 12 residues. The chain's CDR3 is CASSFIHNEQFF. CDR3 bases: TGTGCCAGCAGCTTCATACACAATGAGCAGTTCTTC. Variable domain in full (rest from reference TRBV11-3 and TRBJ2-1): EAGVVQSPRYKIIEKKQPVAFWCNPISGHNTLYWYLQNLGQGPELLIRYENEEAVDDSQLPKDRFSAERLKGVDSTLKIQPAELGDSAVYLCASSFIHNEQFFGPGTRLTVL.

The V gene is TRBV2, the J gene TRBJ2-3; D not certain. From germline, CDR1 is SNHLY and CDR2 FYNNEI. V was pared by 2 bases and J by 0 bases, with 6 bases between. CDR3 length: 14 residues. CDR3 nucleotides: TGTGCCAGCAGTGAAAGGCAGAGCACAGATACGCAGTATTTT. Its translation is CASSERQSTDTQYF.

The V and J genes are TRBV10-3 and TRBJ1-2; D uncertain. From germline, CDR1 is ENHRY and CDR2 SYGVKD. This CDR3 comprises 12 residues. Deletions cut 6 bases from V and 6 bases from J, with 11 bases between. CDR3 amino acids: CAIRGPSNGYTF. The DNA for the CDR3 is TGTGCCATCAGAGGACCCTCGAATGGCTACACCTTC.

V and J are TRBV7-9 and TRBJ2-1; tentative D call: TRBD2 (6 bases). CDR1 is SEHNR and CDR2 is FQNEAQ in the germline V gene (reference sequence). This CDR3 spans 16 amino acids. The V and J ends lost 1 base and 5 bases respectively, with 15 bases between them. The CDR3 region is CASSLGGSSSDNEQFF. As DNA, the CDR3 is TGTGCCAGCAGCTTAGGGGGGTCGTCTAGCGACAATGAGCAGTTCTTC.

DNA for the CDR3: TGTGCCAGCAGCGGCGGGGGGGATACGCAGTATTTT. This sequence encodes CASSGGGDTQYF. V gene TRBV9 combines with J gene TRBJ2-3, with TRBD2 matching 8 bases. From germline, CDR1 is SGDLS and CDR2 YYNGEE. Trimming at V came to 3 bases and at J to 6 bases, leaving 0 bases not matched to a gene. There are 12 residues in the CDR3. The whole variable domain, filled in from reference TRBV9 and TRBJ2-3, reads DSGVTQTPKHLITATGQRVTLRCSPRSGDLSVYWYQQSLDQGLQFLIQYYNGEERAKGNILERFSAQQFPDLHSELNLSSLELGDSALYFCASSGGGDTQYFGPGTRLTVL.

This clone occurred once. CDR3 region: CASSLMGRIDTQYF. CDR3 in DNA: TGTGCCAGCAGTCTGATGGGCAGGATTGATACGCAGTATTTT. The chain has TRBV6-5 and TRBJ2-3; D not certain. Germline V gives CDR1 MNHEY, CDR2 SVGAGI. This CDR3 has 14 residues. Trimming left V 5 bases short and J 6 bases short, with 15 bases between.

The chain is built from TRBV18 and TRBJ1-3; 10 bases match TRBD1. This CDR3 spans 17 amino acids. V trimming: 5 bases; J trimming: 5 bases; junction bases outside the gene matches: 12. Germline-derived CDR1 and CDR2 are KGHSH and LQKENI. The CDR3 DNA reads as TGTGCCAGCTCATCGACAGGGGGCATGTTCCCCAGAAACACCATATATTTT. Translation: CASSSTGGMFPRNTIYF. The complete variable domain, with remaining parts taken from reference TRBV18 and TRBJ1-3, reads NAGVMQNPRHLVRRRGQEARLRCSPMKGHSHVYWYRQLPEEGLKFMVYLQKENIIDESGMPKERFSAEFPKEGPSILRIQQVVRGDSAAYFCASSSTGGMFPRNTIYFGEGSWLTVV.

This chain connects TRBV11-2 to TRBJ2-7; 8 nucleotides align to TRBD2. With 5 bases clipped from V and 2 bases from J, the junction kept 5 bases outside the gene matches. Germline CDR1 SGHAT, CDR2 FQNNGV. The CDR3 sequence is 14 residues long. CDR3 DNA: TGTGCCAGCAGCAAGCGGGGGTGGGCCTACGAGCAGTACTTC. This encodes CASSKRGWAYEQYF.

This clone was picked up one time. The J gene is TRBJ2-1, the V gene TRBV6-6; possibly TRBD2 for D (5 bases). Germline lookup yields CDR1 MNHNY and CDR2 SVGAGI (reference sequence). Trimming left V 6 bases short and J 9 bases short, with 9 bases between. The CDR3 spans 11 residues. The CDR3 is CASSFRGEQFF. Here the CDR3 DNA reads TGTGCCAGCAGCTTCCGGGGTGAGCAGTTCTTC.

The chain couples TRBV5-1 to TRBJ2-1, with D possibly matching TRBD2 (5 bases). Germline CDR1 SGHRS, CDR2 YFSETQ. The CDR3 covers 14 residues. V lost 3 bases, J lost 6 bases, and 13 bases lay in between. In DNA form, the CDR3 reads TGCGCCAGCAGCTCTACGGGATACTCCAATGAGCAGTTCTTC. Protein product: CASSSTGYSNEQFF. The variable domain in full, with the rest retrieved from reference TRBV5-1 and TRBJ2-1, is KAGVTQTPRYLIKTRGQQVTLSCSPISGHRSVSWYQQTPGQGLQFLFEYFSETQRNKGNFPGRFSGRQFSNSRSEMNVSTLELGDSALYLCASSSTGYSNEQFFGPGTRLTVL.